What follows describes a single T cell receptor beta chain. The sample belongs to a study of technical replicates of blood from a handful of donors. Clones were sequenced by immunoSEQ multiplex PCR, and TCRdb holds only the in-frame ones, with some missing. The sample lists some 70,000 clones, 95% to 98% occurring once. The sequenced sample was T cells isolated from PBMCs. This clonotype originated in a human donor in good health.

The CDR3 loop is CASSPPAGANVLTF. CDR3 nucleotide sequence: TGTGCCAGCAGTCCTCCGGCTGGGGCCAACGTCCTGACTTTC. J is TRBJ2-6 and V is TRBV25-1; D is unresolved. The germline CDR1 and CDR2 sequences are MGHDK and SYGVNS. The V end lost 5 bases, the J end lost 2 bases, and 7 bases lay between the germline ends. The CDR3 runs to 14 residues.